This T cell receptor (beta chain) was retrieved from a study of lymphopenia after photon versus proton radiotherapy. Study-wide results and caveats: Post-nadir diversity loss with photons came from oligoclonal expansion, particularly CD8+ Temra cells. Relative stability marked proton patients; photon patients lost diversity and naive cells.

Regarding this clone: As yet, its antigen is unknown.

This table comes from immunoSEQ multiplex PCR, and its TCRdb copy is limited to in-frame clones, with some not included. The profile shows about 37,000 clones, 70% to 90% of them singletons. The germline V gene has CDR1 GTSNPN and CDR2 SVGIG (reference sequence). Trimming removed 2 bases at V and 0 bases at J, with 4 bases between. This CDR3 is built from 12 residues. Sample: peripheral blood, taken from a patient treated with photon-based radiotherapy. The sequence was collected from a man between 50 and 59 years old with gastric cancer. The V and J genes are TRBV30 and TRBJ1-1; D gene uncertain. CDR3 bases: TGTGCCTGGAGTAGGTTGAACACTGAAGCTTTCTTT. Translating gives CAWSRLNTEAFF.